This T cell receptor beta chain was identified in a study of prognosis after radiotherapy for stage I lung cancer (dated by TCRdb to the early 2020s). Regarding the research as a whole: Between early 2018 and January 2019, roughly 18 patients with stage I NSCLC were enrolled in Nanjing, China. The cohort comprised 13 men and 6 or 7 women with a median age of almost 75 years, ranging from roughly 53 to 84 years. For each of the approximately 20 patients, one blood sample was taken before SBRT and one after, so the study sequenced around 40 samples in total. All patients were considered medically inoperable, owing to comorbidities in more than 10 and refusal of surgery in seven or eight. SBRT was delivered in 3 to 5 fractions with a biologically effective dose of at least 100 Gy, and image-guided IMRT or VMAT was used for delivery. Fourteen cases involved newly diagnosed primary stage I lung tumors, and about five involved oligometastatic NSCLC subsequent to surgical resection of the primary tumor. Distant metastases were developed by four of the 19 patients after SBRT, at a median of about seven months, whereas no significant progression was observed in the other 15 patients. Peripheral blood TCR beta repertoires were profiled in stage I NSCLC patients before and after stereotactic body radiotherapy, and the repertoires were related to distant failure. Tumor histology was squamous cell carcinoma in about seven patients and adenocarcinoma in about a dozen. No patient received concurrent therapy alongside SBRT.

Two rounds of multiplex PCR were performed to amplify the TCR beta CDR3 region from genomic DNA. The first PCR round used primers specific to each TRBV and TRBJ gene, and the primer sequences were filed in Chinese patent CN105087789A. The second PCR round used universal primers. The Roche High Pure PCR Template Preparation Kit was used to extract genomic DNA from frozen PBMCs. Paired-end sequencing with 151 bp reads was performed on the libraries using an Illumina HiSeq 3000. Per the authors' processing: Raw reads lacking the multiplex PCR primer sequences were removed with CutAdapt. Using PEAR, the high-quality paired reads were merged into contigs. MiXCR assigned TRB V, D and J gene segments to each contig by aligning to reference sequences. To remove sequencing errors, CDR3 sequences were clustered according to base quality and sequence similarity. Diversity was measured as Shannon entropy normalized by the natural log of productive TCR sequence number. To get clonality, Shannon entropy was divided by the natural log of the number of unique clonotypes, and that result was subtracted from one. Progression-free survival cut-offs for repertoire metrics were chosen using the Youden index of ROC curves, with analyses run in R 3.5.3. TCRdb redid the processing of the public reads, applying fastp at Q25 and MiXCR, and retained in-frame beta chains. Rows merge per CDR3 protein into single entries with the most common DNA and genes. The V and J calls here are based on TCRdb, not the publication. Here the sample has nearly 35,000 distinct CDR3 sequences; more than 30% occur a single time. Jointly, the top ten make up roughly 29% of the sample.

A history of other malignancies or of prior chemotherapy or radiotherapy was absent in all patients, and node-negative disease was shown on CT and PET/CT in all patients. At each of two time points, 4.5 to 7 milliliters of peripheral venous blood were collected in EDTA tubes. PBMCs were isolated by Ficoll-Paque Plus density-gradient centrifugation. Immediately after collection, samples were stored at -80 degrees C until analysis. What the authors observed across the whole study: TRBV and TRBJ usage frequencies reportedly differed by metastasis status, in two V genes at baseline and in ten or so V and two J genes after SBRT. No adjustment for multiple comparisons was applied to any of the reported P values. Post-SBRT Shannon entropy and its change from baseline were lower in patients who developed distant metastases; baseline Shannon entropy was not associated with metastases. After SBRT, the number of unique TCR clones decreased (median around 10,000 before versus 6,861 after; Wilcoxon paired P=0.011). The study was limited by the small cohort and short follow-up, and independent validation of the study findings is required. Whether the expanded TCR clones were tumor-specific was not determined.

This clonotype was recorded at least ten times. Its antigen is still unknown. Base-call qualities are not available, and no considerably larger clone is one nucleotide away. V is pared back by 2 bases and J by 3 bases, with 17 bases lying between the germline termini. The CDR3 holds 16 amino acids from the cysteine to the phenylalanine. Only the CDR3 DNA stays, 48 bases, in frame from base 1. The germline V gene (reference sequence) specifies SGHKS as CDR1 and YYEKEE as CDR2. The sequence was obtained from a donor aged 50 or older with non-small cell lung cancer. The rearranged chain carries TRBV5-5 and TRBJ1-2, and possibly TRBD1, on 5 matching bases. Specimen: PBMCs, collected before or after stereotactic body radiation therapy (not recorded which). The CDR3 protein sequence reads: CASSFTPGPRDYGYTF. Read as DNA, the sequence is TGTGCCAGCAGCTTTACGCCGGGGCCTCGGGACTATGGCTACACCTTC.